Listed below are T cell receptor beta chains from one sample, sequenced in a study of blood T cell repertoires in COVID-19. TCRdb keeps only in-frame clones here, not all; method: immunoSEQ multiplex PCR. Altogether more than 150,000 clones are present, roughly 84% being singletons, with the ten largest covering around 7%. Source material: peripheral blood. The origin of the receptors is a man aged 50-59 years with active or convalescent COVID-19. The CDR3 runs from the conserved cysteine through the conserved F or W. D genes are given only for firm matches. Not every row has a clone size; where given, it reads once, few, many or a size class.

CDR3 protein: CASRDGTELFTYNEQFF; CDR3 DNA: TGTGCCAGCAGGGACGGGACAGAACTCTTCACCTACAATGAGCAGTTCTTC; clone size: -; J gene: TRBJ2-1; V gene: TRBV27; D gene: TRBD1
CDR3 protein: CASASGYNSPLHF; CDR3 DNA: TGTGCCAGCGCGAGCGGGTATAATTCACCCCTCCACTTT; clone size: -; J gene: TRBJ1-6; V gene: TRBV2; D gene: -
CDR3 protein: CASSGTPGKTEAFF; CDR3 DNA: TGTGCCAGCAGTGGCACGCCAGGGAAAACTGAAGCTTTCTTT; clone size: -; J gene: TRBJ1-1; V gene: TRBV27; D gene: -
CDR3 protein: CASSFPRGTDTQYF; CDR3 DNA: TGTGCCAGCAGCTTCCCGCGGGGCACAGATACGCAGTATTTT; clone size: -; J gene: TRBJ2-3; V gene: TRBV5-5; D gene: -
CDR3 protein: CASSLGRATSTDTQYF; CDR3 DNA: TGTGCCAGCAGCTTAGGGAGAGCGACTAGCACAGATACGCAGTATTTT; clone size: -; J gene: TRBJ2-3; V gene: TRBV7-2; D gene: -
CDR3 protein: CSVDLLAGGRETQYF; CDR3 DNA: TGCAGCGTTGATCTTCTAGCGGGGGGGCGAGAGACCCAGTACTTC; clone size: -; J gene: TRBJ2-5; V gene: TRBV29-1; D gene: TRBD2
CDR3 protein: CASRRSNSPLHF; CDR3 DNA: TGTGCCAGCAGAAGAAGCAATTCACCCCTCCACTTT; clone size: -; J gene: TRBJ1-6; V gene: TRBV12-3/TRBV12-4; D gene: -
CDR3 protein: CASSLGAGGHTGELFF; CDR3 DNA: TGCGCCAGCAGCTTGGGAGCCGGGGGGCACACCGGGGAGCTGTTTTTT; clone size: -; J gene: TRBJ2-2; V gene: TRBV5-1; D gene: -
CDR3 protein: CASSLEGWTGELFF; CDR3 DNA: TGTGCCAGCAGCTTAGAGGGGTGGACCGGGGAGCTGTTTTTT; clone size: -; J gene: TRBJ2-2; V gene: TRBV7-2; D gene: -
CDR3 protein: CASSLVQNEQFF; CDR3 DNA: TGCGCCAGCAGCTTGGTTCAGAATGAGCAGTTCTTC; clone size: once; J gene: TRBJ2-1; V gene: TRBV5-1; D gene: -
CDR3 protein: CASSLRGSYGYTF; CDR3 DNA: TGTGCCAGCAGCCTAAGGGGGTCCTATGGCTACACCTTC; clone size: -; J gene: TRBJ1-2; V gene: TRBV5-4; D gene: -
CDR3 protein: CASSQLAGGTTDTQYF; CDR3 DNA: TGTGCCAGCAGCCAGCTAGCGGGAGGAACCACAGATACGCAGTATTTT; clone size: -; J gene: TRBJ2-3; V gene: TRBV7-2; D gene: TRBD2
CDR3 protein: CASSRAGAYNEQFF; CDR3 DNA: TGTGCCAGCAGCCGAGCGGGAGCGTACAATGAGCAGTTCTTC; clone size: -; J gene: TRBJ2-1; V gene: TRBV5-6; D gene: TRBD2
CDR3 protein: CASSTRGASSYNEQFF; CDR3 DNA: TGTGCCAGCAGCACCAGGGGGGCGAGCTCCTACAATGAGCAGTTCTTC; clone size: -; J gene: TRBJ2-1; V gene: TRBV11-2; D gene: -
CDR3 protein: CASSDRRADYGYTF; CDR3 DNA: TGCGCCAGCAGTGATCGCAGGGCAGACTATGGCTACACCTTC; clone size: -; J gene: TRBJ1-2; V gene: TRBV10-2; D gene: -
CDR3 protein: CASSLTGGEADTQYF; CDR3 DNA: TGTGCCAGCAGCTTAACAGGGGGCGAGGCAGATACGCAGTATTTT; clone size: -; J gene: TRBJ2-3; V gene: TRBV7-2; D gene: TRBD1
CDR3 protein: CASRRLPQADRVTISNQPQHF; CDR3 DNA: TGTGCAAGTCGCCGACTACCCCAAGCGGACAGGGTTACAATTAGCAATCAGCCCCAGCATTTT; clone size: -; J gene: TRBJ1-5; V gene: TRBV12-2; D gene: -
CDR3 protein: CSGQTGDGTYGYTF; CDR3 DNA: TGCAGCGGTCAGACAGGGGATGGGACCTATGGCTACACCTTC; clone size: -; J gene: TRBJ1-2; V gene: TRBV29-1; D gene: TRBD1
CDR3 protein: CASSYGQTQYF; CDR3 DNA: TGTGCCAGCAGTTATGGACAGACGCAGTATTTT; clone size: -; J gene: TRBJ2-3; V gene: TRBV6-2/TRBV6-3; D gene: -
CDR3 protein: CASSENRAGGLETQYF; CDR3 DNA: TGTGCCAGCAGTGAAAACCGGGCGGGGGGGCTTGAGACCCAGTACTTC; clone size: once; J gene: TRBJ2-5; V gene: TRBV6-1; D gene: TRBD2
CDR3 protein: CASRLDSSLFF; CDR3 DNA: TGTGCCAGCAGACTCGACAGCAGTCTGTTTTTT; clone size: -; J gene: TRBJ1-4; V gene: TRBV28; D gene: -
CDR3 protein: CASSLVETSGPDSYNEQFF; CDR3 DNA: TGTGCCAGCAGCTTAGTTGAGACTAGCGGACCAGACTCCTACAATGAGCAGTTCTTC; clone size: few; J gene: TRBJ2-1; V gene: TRBV7-9; D gene: TRBD2
CDR3 protein: CASSARSRGGVETQYF; CDR3 DNA: TGTGCCAGCAGCGCTCGTTCGCGGGGGGGCGTGGAGACCCAGTACTTC; clone size: -; J gene: TRBJ2-5; V gene: TRBV7-2; D gene: TRBD2
CDR3 protein: CASSYSQQGANNYGYTF; CDR3 DNA: TGTGCCAGCAGTTACTCCCAACAGGGGGCCAATAACTATGGCTACACCTTC; clone size: -; J gene: TRBJ1-2; V gene: TRBV27; D gene: TRBD1